This T cell receptor beta chain was captured by sequencing in a study of Ad26.COV2.S vaccination and SARS-CoV-2 variants listed by TCRdb under 2021. The study in broad terms: TCRbeta repertoire sequencing served as the tool for gauging how specific and how broad the SARS-CoV-2-reactive T cell receptors were following Ad26.COV2.S vaccination. The TCR-sequenced set comprised approximately 30 samples: some 20 Ad26.COV2.S vaccine recipients, 5 placebo recipients and 8 SARS-CoV-2 convalescent individuals. On the study overall, not on this receptor specifically: It was noted by the authors that total T cell responses may have been underestimated by the TCR breadth and depth analyses. Vaccine and placebo recipients had similar non-spike TCR breadth, a finding consistent with the vaccine containing only spike. Ad26.COV2.S recipients had higher spike-specific TCR breadth than placebo recipients (P = 0.0014). After vaccination, substantial breadth of spike-specific CD8+ and CD4+ T cell responses was reported.

Details on this clone: Its antigen specificity is not known. Base qualities were left out, and no much larger clone turns up one base away.

TCRbeta CDR3 regions were sequenced with the immunoSEQ Assay. After extraction, genomic DNA underwent amplification by bias-controlled multiplex PCR, followed by high-throughput sequencing. Under the source paper's analysis protocol: To quantify the absolute abundance of every unique TCRbeta CDR3 region, sequences were collapsed and filtered. T cell fraction was estimated by normalizing TCRbeta template counts to usable DNA, which was measured by amplifying reference genes present in all nucleated cells. Repertoire TCRs were annotated as SARS-CoV-2-specific when V gene, CDR3 amino acid sequence and J gene were exactly matched to a known reactive TCR set. The reference SARS-CoV-2 TCR set came from MIRA and was filtered for enrichment in COVID-19-positive ImmuneCODE repertoires, removing public or cross-reactive TCRs. Using the MIRA antigens, annotated TCRs were further analysed by specific ORF or by position within an ORF. Depth was the summed frequency of annotated unique rearrangements, while breadth was defined as annotated unique rearrangements over total unique productive rearrangements. Group comparisons of TCR breadth used two-sided Wilcoxon rank-sum tests. The table comes from immuneACCESS by way of TCRdb, which keeps in-frame sequences with V and J called. Part of the clones is missing from these tables; in studies checked, under half for an unresolved V gene and the rest for unknown reasons. The DNA gave D and trimming, while V, J and clone size come from that table. The sample includes roughly 380,000 clones, with just over 90% observed a single time. The ten biggest clones cover 3.9% of the sample.

The meaning of the sample's time point label: individuals recovered from natural SARS-CoV-2 infection. CDR1 and CDR2 are read off the germline V gene as SGDLS and YYNGEE. The CDR3 numbers 19 residues from cysteine through phenylalanine. Here the CDR3 DNA is all that survives: 57 bases in frame from base 1. The germline V end is reduced by 1 base and the J end by 8 bases; junction bases left unmatched: 20. Recombination linked TRBV9 to TRBJ2-1, and 8 junction bases match TRBD2. The sample here was peripheral blood, taken after recovery from COVID-19. The sequence was collected from a human donor who had recovered from COVID-19. DNA sequence: TGTGCCAGCAGCGTACCAGACCAGGACGGGGGGGCCTTTCGCGATGAGCAGTTCTTC. This translates into CASSVPDQDGGAFRDEQFF.